Each of the 9 T cell receptor beta chains below was sequenced from the same sample in a study of CD8 T cells in ankylosing spondylitis. TCRdb analysed the 5' RACE reads with MiXCR anew, one entry per CDR3 protein. The table records some 240,000 distinct CDR3 sequences, about 24% of them present only once. Sequenced material: blood, either unsorted or a sorted T cell fraction (not recorded which). These receptors were taken from a male donor with ankylosing spondylitis or in good health (not recorded which).

This clonotype was detected a few times. V gene TRBV12-3 or TRBV12-4 combines with J gene TRBJ2-1, with 10 nucleotides matching TRBD1. This CDR3 contains 16 residues. Trimming took 6 bases from V and 7 from J; bases not matched to a gene: 12. The CDR3: CASSRFPQGQGNEQFF. CDR3 sequence (DNA): TGTGCCAGCAGCCGTTTCCCTCAGGGACAGGGGAATGAGCAGTTCTTC.

The chain employs TRBV10-1 and TRBJ2-5; D gene uncertain. This CDR3 is built from 13 residues. Trimming stripped 4 bases from V and 0 bases from J, with 6 bases between. The germline V gene has CDR1 WNHNN and CDR2 SYGVQD (reference sequence). CDR3 amino acids: CASSGGNQETQYF. The CDR3 nucleotides are TGCGCCAGCAGTGGCGGTAACCAAGAGACCCAGTACTTC.

This clonotype was observed a handful of times. J is TRBJ2-1 and V is TRBV20-1; a possible D gene is TRBD2 (5 bases). V shed 4 bases and J shed 3 bases, with 13 bases lying between them. The V gene's germline CDR1 is DFQATT and CDR2 SNEGSKA (reference sequence). CDR3 length: 14 residues. Written as DNA, the CDR3 is TGCAGTGCTAAGGGAAGCGGAAACTACAATGAGCAGTTCTTC. It codes for CSAKGSGNYNEQFF.

Only one count was recorded for this clonotype. The chain links TRBV5-6 to TRBJ2-5; TRBD2 is a possible D gene (5 bases). Trimming shortened V by 5 bases and J by 5 bases, and 19 bases separated the two germline ends. This CDR3 spans 15 amino acids. Germline values: CDR1 SGHDT, CDR2 YYEEEE. CDR3 region: CASSVRRLGGETQYF. The CDR3, as DNA: TGTGCCAGCAGTGTACGACGGCTCGGCGGGGAGACCCAGTACTTC.

A single count supports this clonotype. This sequence joins TRBV20-1 and TRBJ2-4; D possibly uses TRBD1 or TRBD2 (7 bases each). The CDR3 length is 11 residues. Germline V lookup: CDR1 DFQATT, CDR2 SNEGSKA (reference sequence). V was pared by 3 bases and J by 11 bases, with 11 bases between. CDR3: CSARRGTVQYF. In DNA form, the CDR3 reads TGCAGTGCTAGGCGGGGGACAGTTCAGTACTTC.

This clonotype was detected only a few times. V usage is TRBV6-1 and J usage is TRBJ2-1, with 8 bases that match TRBD1. The CDR3 covers 16 residues. Losses at the gene ends were 2 bases for V and 3 bases for J; bases not matched to a gene: 6. Germline values: CDR1 MNHNS, CDR2 SASEGT. The CDR3 is CASSEFAGGNYNEQFF. The CDR3 DNA reads TGTGCCAGCAGTGAATTCGCAGGGGGCAACTACAATGAGCAGTTCTTC.

The chain employs TRBV20-1 and TRBJ1-2; 11 bases line up with TRBD1. Germline V gene sequence: CDR1 DFQATT, CDR2 SNEGSKA (reference sequence). This CDR3 spans 12 amino acids. V gave up 6 bases and J gave up 7 bases; unmatched junction bases: 4. CDR3 sequence: CSAGTGGLGYTF. In DNA form, the CDR3 reads TGCAGTGCCGGGACAGGGGGTCTTGGCTACACCTTC.

The chain is built from TRBV29-1 and TRBJ2-5; 11 bases fit TRBD1. Unmatched junction bases numbered 7, after V lost 7 bases and J lost 6 bases. Germline CDR1 reads SQVTM; CDR2 reads ANQGSEA. The CDR3 runs 13 residues. The CDR3 DNA reads as TGCAGCGCCCGGACAGGGGGCGCAAAGACCCAGTACTTC. Amino acid sequence: CSARTGGAKTQYF.

In this sample, this clonotype turned up a few times. J is TRBJ2-1 and V is TRBV6-1; no clear D gene. The germline V gene has CDR1 MNHNS and CDR2 SASEGT. The V end was cut by 7 bases, the J end by 0 bases, with 25 bases between. The CDR3 loop spans 19 amino acids. CDR3 amino acids: CASTLTGSFSSGSYNEQFF. DNA for the CDR3: TGTGCCAGCACCCTTACGGGTTCTTTCTCATCTGGCTCCTACAATGAGCAGTTCTTC.